What follows are 14 T cell receptor beta chains derived from one specimen sequenced in a study of CD8+ T cells in alopecia areata. The treatment was: oral pan-JAK inhibitor, 5-10 mg twice daily. It was cDNA, reverse transcribed from extracted RNA, that served as the sequencing template. Measured with immunoSEQ multiplex PCR; TCRdb has only the in-frame clones, and not every one. Here the sample spans approximately 120,000 clones, over 60% being singletons. The sample consisted of CD4+ T cells sorted from blood, taken at week 4, from a patient treated with tofacitinib. The receptor set was obtained from a human donor with alopecia areata.

The gene calls are TRBV5-4 and TRBJ1-5; D is unclear. Germline CDR1 SGHNT, CDR2 YYREEE (reference sequence). The germline V and J ends were trimmed by 4 bases and 1 base, with 6 bases remaining between them. The CDR3 has 13 residues. The CDR3 nucleotides read TGTGCCAGCAGCCAGGACAGCAATCAGCCCCAGCATTTT. Protein: CASSQDSNQPQHF.

The chain employs TRBV4-1 and TRBJ2-5; 9 nucleotides agree with TRBD2. J was trimmed by 4 bases and V by 1 base; bases with no gene match: 7. CDR3 length: 16 amino acids. Germline CDR1 and CDR2: MGHRA and YSYEKL. In DNA, the CDR3 is TGCGCCAGCAGCCAAGCTGGCGGGGGGGTCGGAGAGACCCAGTACTTC. It yields the protein CASSQAGGGVGETQYF.

The rearrangement joins TRBV15 to TRBJ1-5; D unresolved. V lost 0 bases to trimming and J lost 6 bases, with 12 bases between them. The CDR3 is made up of 15 amino acids. CDR1 is LNHNV, CDR2 YYDKDF, per germline (reference sequence). The chain's CDR3 is CATSRDPSTAQPQHF. The CDR3 DNA is TGTGCCACCAGCAGAGATCCTAGCACGGCTCAGCCCCAGCATTTT.

The chain has TRBV29-1 and TRBJ2-7; D is unresolved. Germline CDR1 SQVTM, CDR2 ANQGSEA. Trimming took off 4 bases at V and 3 bases at J, with 7 bases between the two ends. The CDR3 spans 11 residues. The DNA of the CDR3 is TGCAGCGTTGGACGGTTCTACGAGCAGTACTTC. It yields the protein CSVGRFYEQYF.

This clone showed up just a few times. The chain is built from TRBV4-3 and TRBJ1-1; no reliable D call. This CDR3 has 14 residues. Germline V gene lookup returns CDR1 LGHNA and CDR2 YSLEER. V was clipped by 4 bases and J by 1 base, with 10 bases between them. The CDR3 sequence is CASSPWQANTEAFF. DNA for the CDR3: TGCGCCAGCAGCCCCTGGCAGGCGAACACTGAAGCTTTCTTT.

J is TRBJ2-7 and V is TRBV6-5; possibly TRBD1 for D (6 bases). Germline CDR1 is MNHEY and CDR2 is SVGAGI. Trimming took off 0 bases at V and 4 bases at J, with 16 bases between the two ends. CDR3 length: 16 residues. This CDR3 is CASSYSVTGTGYEQYF. CDR3 DNA sequence: TGTGCCAGCAGTTACTCGGTTACAGGGACGGGATACGAGCAGTACTTC.

This rearrangement joins TRBV9 to TRBJ2-1; unclear D gene. Germline V CDR1 and CDR2: SGDLS, YYNGEE. The CDR3 has 14 amino acids. Deletions cut 0 bases from V and 6 bases from J, with 10 bases between. For the CDR3, the DNA is TGTGCCAGCAGCGTAGGCGCTGGGTCCAATGAGCAGTTCTTC. Its protein is CASSVGAGSNEQFF.

CDR3 sequence (DNA): TGCAGCGTTGATGAGCAGGGAGAGACCCAGTACTTC. It yields the protein CSVDEQGETQYF. V usage is TRBV29-1 and J usage is TRBJ2-5, with TRBD1 as a possible D gene (5 bases). V was shortened by 3 bases and J by 4 bases, with 9 bases between the two germline ends. Germline CDR1 and CDR2: SQVTM and ANQGSEA. The CDR3 covers 12 residues.

The rearrangement joins TRBV27 to TRBJ2-7, with D perhaps being TRBD1 or TRBD2 (6 bases each). The CDR3 contains 15 residues. V was trimmed by 8 bases and J by 4 bases, leaving 21 bases between them. The germline V gene encodes CDR1 MNHEY and CDR2 SMNVEV (reference sequence). The CDR3 region is CASSSSLRGAYEQYF. The CDR3 DNA reads TGTGCCAGCTCCTCCTCCTTAAGGGGGGCGTACGAGCAGTACTTC.

The rearrangement links TRBV4-3 to TRBJ1-2; D is undetermined. CDR3 length equals 15 residues. In germline, CDR1 is LGHNA, CDR2 YSLEER. Trimming cost V 0 bases and J 3 bases, with 11 bases left between them. CDR3 loop: CASSQDRAVDYGYTF. CDR3 nucleotides: TGCGCCAGCAGCCAAGATCGGGCGGTAGACTATGGCTACACCTTC.

The chain recombines TRBV9 with TRBJ2-7; TRBD1 or TRBD2 may be the D gene (5 bases each). V lost 2 bases and J 2 bases, leaving 11 bases between the germline ends. This CDR3 comprises 14 residues. CDR1 is SGDLS, CDR2 YYNGEE, per germline. The DNA for the CDR3 is TGTGCCAGCAGCGTGGACGGGACGACCTACGAGCAGTACTTC. Residues: CASSVDGTTYEQYF.

The V and J genes are TRBV29-1 and TRBJ2-7; 10 bases agree with TRBD1. Germline V CDR1 and CDR2: SQVTM, ANQGSEA. This CDR3 contains 15 residues. V gave up 7 bases and J gave up 5 bases; unmatched junction bases: 14. CDR3 loop: CSANLPGQGLNEQYF. The DNA for the CDR3 is TGCAGCGCCAATCTCCCGGGACAGGGGTTAAACGAGCAGTACTTC.

The chain joins TRBV11-1 to TRBJ2-5, with D maybe TRBD1 (6 bases). Trimming cost V 2 bases and J 4 bases, with 11 bases left between them. The CDR3 covers 14 residues. Germline V gene data show CDR1 as SGHAT and CDR2 as FQDESV (reference sequence). The CDR3 DNA follows: TGTGCCAGCAGCTTACAGGGGTCGGGAGAGACCCAGTACTTC. This translates into CASSLQGSGETQYF.

The chain is built from TRBV7-3 and TRBJ1-1; D call uncertain. V was clipped by 5 bases and J by 4 bases, with 11 bases between them. Germline CDR1 SGHTA, CDR2 FQGTGA. CDR3 length equals 13 residues. The CDR3 DNA is TGTGCCAGCAGCGAGAAGGGATCCACTGAAGCTTTCTTT. This gives the protein CASSEKGSTEAFF.